This T cell receptor (beta chain) was sequenced for a study of CD8 T cells in ankylosing spondylitis. This clonotype occurred a few times. Its antigen is undetermined. TCRdb passed the 5' RACE reads through MiXCR, listing each CDR3 protein once. The sample holds about 840,000 distinct CDR3 sequences, 10% to 15% seen once. Whole-study results and caveats: CD8+ cells made up the disease-linked clones, which were relatively rare in peripheral blood. Ankylosing spondylitis blood appeared to be characterized by a TCR beta motif of eight or nine highly homologous variants.

The sample was blood, either unsorted or a sorted T cell fraction (not recorded which). The clonotype was recovered from a male donor with ankylosing spondylitis.

The CDR3 DNA sequence: TGTGCCAGCAGTTCAAAGCGGGGAAGGTCGGGACATGAGCAGTTCTTC. Protein: CASSSKRGRSGHEQFF. V and J are TRBV28 and TRBJ2-1; 7 nucleotides line up with TRBD2. V gave up 4 bases and J gave up 8 bases; unmatched junction bases: 14. CDR3 length: 16 amino acids. Germline V gene data show CDR1 as MDHEN and CDR2 as SYDVKM.